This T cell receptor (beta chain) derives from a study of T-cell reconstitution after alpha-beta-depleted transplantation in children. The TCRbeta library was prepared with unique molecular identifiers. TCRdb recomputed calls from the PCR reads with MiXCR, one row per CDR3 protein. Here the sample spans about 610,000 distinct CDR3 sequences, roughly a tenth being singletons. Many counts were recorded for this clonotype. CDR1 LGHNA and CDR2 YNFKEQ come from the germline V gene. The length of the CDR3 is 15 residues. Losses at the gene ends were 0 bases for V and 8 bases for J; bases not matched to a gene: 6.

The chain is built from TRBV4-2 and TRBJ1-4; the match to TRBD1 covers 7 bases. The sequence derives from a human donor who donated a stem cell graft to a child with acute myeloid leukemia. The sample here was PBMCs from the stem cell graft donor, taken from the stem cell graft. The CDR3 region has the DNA TGTGCCAGCAGCCAAGAGTCCAGGGGGTACGAAAAACTGTTTTTT. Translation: CASSQESRGYEKLFF.